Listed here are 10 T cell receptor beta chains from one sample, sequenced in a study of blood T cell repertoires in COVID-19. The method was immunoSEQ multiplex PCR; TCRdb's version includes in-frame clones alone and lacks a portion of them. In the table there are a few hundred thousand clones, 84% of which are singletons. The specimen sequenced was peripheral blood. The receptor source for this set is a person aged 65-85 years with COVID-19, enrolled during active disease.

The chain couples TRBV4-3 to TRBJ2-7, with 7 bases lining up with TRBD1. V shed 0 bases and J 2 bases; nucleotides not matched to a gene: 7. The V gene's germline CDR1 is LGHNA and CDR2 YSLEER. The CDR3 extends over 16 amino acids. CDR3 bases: TGCGCCAGCAGCCAAGATCCAGGGACAGTTCCCTACGAGCAGTACTTC. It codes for CASSQDPGTVPYEQYF.

CDR3 sequence reads: CSVETVGYTF. In DNA, the CDR3 is TGCAGCGTTGAGACAGTTGGCTACACCTTC. The chain has TRBV29-1 and TRBJ1-2; D perhaps matches TRBD1 (5 bases). Germline assignment: CDR1 SQVTM and CDR2 ANQGSEA. The CDR3 covers 10 residues. The V gene lost 3 bases and the J gene lost 7 bases, with 6 bases spanning the gap.

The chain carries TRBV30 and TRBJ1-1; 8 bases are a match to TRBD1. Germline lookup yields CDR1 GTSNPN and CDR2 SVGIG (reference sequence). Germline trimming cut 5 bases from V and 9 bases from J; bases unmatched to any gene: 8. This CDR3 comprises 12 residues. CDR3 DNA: TGTGCCTGGTCCACCGGGACAGGCAAAGCTTTCTTT. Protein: CAWSTGTGKAFF.

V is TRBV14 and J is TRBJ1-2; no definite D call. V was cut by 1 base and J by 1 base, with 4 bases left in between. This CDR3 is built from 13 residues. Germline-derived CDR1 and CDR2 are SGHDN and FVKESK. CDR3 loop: CASSQVLNYGYTF. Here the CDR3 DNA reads TGTGCCAGCAGCCAAGTCCTTAACTATGGCTACACCTTC. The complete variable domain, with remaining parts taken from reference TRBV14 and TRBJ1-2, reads EAGVTQFPSHSVIEKGQTVTLRCDPISGHDNLYWYRRVMGKEIKFLLHFVKESKQDESGMPNNRFLAERTGGTYSTLKVQPAELEDSGVYFCASSQVLNYGYTFGSGTRLTVV.

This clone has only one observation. As DNA, the CDR3 is TGTGCCAGCAGCTCGAGACAGGTTGTGGATCGCAATCAGCCCCAGCATTTT. This encodes CASSSRQVVDRNQPQHF. This chain connects TRBV11-3 to TRBJ1-5, with D perhaps matching TRBD1 (6 bases). The CDR3 sequence is 17 residues long. Germline V CDR1 and CDR2: SGHNT, YENEEA. Deletions cut 4 bases from V and 2 bases from J, with 18 bases between.

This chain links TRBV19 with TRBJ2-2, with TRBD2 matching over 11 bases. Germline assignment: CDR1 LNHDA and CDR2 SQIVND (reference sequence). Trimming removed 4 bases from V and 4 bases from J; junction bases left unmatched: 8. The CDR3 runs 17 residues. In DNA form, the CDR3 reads TGTGCCAGTAGTAGACTAGCGGGAAGGCCCAGCACCGGGGAGCTGTTTTTT. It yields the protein CASSRLAGRPSTGELFF.

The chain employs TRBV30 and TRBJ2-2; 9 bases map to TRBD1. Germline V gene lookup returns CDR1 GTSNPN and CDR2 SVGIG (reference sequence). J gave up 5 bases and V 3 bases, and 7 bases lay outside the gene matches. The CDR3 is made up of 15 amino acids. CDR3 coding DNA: TGTGCCTGGAGAGCTCAGACAGGGGGGACCGGGGAGCTGTTTTTT. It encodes CAWRAQTGGTGELFF.

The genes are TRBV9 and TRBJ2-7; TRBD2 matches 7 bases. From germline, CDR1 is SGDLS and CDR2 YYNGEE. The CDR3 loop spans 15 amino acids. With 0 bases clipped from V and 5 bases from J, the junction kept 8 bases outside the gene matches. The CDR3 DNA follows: TGTGCCAGCAGCGTAGGACTAGCAACTTCCGACGAGCAGTACTTC. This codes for CASSVGLATSDEQYF.

CDR3 nucleotides: TGTGCCACCAGTGACCAAAGGGCAGGGCTTTGGGAGACCCAGTACTTC. It is translated as CATSDQRAGLWETQYF. This rearrangement joins TRBV24-1 to TRBJ2-5; D is perhaps TRBD1 (5 bases). CDR1 is KGHDR and CDR2 is SFDVKD in the germline V gene. The CDR3 consists of 16 residues. V lost 4 bases, J lost 5 bases, and 19 bases lay in between.

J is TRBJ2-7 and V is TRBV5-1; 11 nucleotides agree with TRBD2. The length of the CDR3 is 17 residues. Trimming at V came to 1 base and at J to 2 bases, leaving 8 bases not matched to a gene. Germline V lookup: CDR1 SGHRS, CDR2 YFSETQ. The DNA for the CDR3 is TGCGCCAGCAGCTTGAGGTCTAGCGGGGGGACTGCCTACGAGCAGTACTTC. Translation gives CASSLRSSGGTAYEQYF.